Each of the 28 T cell receptor beta chains below was sequenced from the same sample in a study of shared clonotypes between healthy human individuals. Profiled with immunoSEQ multiplex PCR; TCRdb holds only in-frame clones, not every one. The table has about 1.1 million clones, approximately 80% seen once. Sequenced: memory CD4+ T cells from PBMCs. The subset: CD45RA-negative fraction. The receptors derive from a man between 18 and 35 years old in good health. Some clones in this sample may be carry-over from other donors' samples.

The chain employs TRBV7-2 and TRBJ2-7; 9 nucleotides match TRBD1. Unmatched junction bases numbered 3, after V lost 1 base and J lost 5 bases. Germline lookup yields CDR1 SGHTA and CDR2 FQGNSA. CDR3 length equals 14 residues. The CDR3 coding sequence is TGTGCCAGCAGCTTAGGGGACAGGGTCCACGAGCAGTACTTC. As protein: CASSLGDRVHEQYF.

The chain is built from TRBV19 and TRBJ2-2; no definite D call. Trimming removed 4 bases at V and 5 bases at J, with 14 bases between. Germline V gene sequence: CDR1 LNHDA, CDR2 SQIVND (reference sequence). CDR3 size: 15 residues. CDR3 nucleotides: TGTGCCAGTAGTACTCAAGGAACTTGGACCGGGGAGCTGTTTTTT. Translating gives CASSTQGTWTGELFF.

The sample holds one count of this clone. This rearrangement joins TRBV6-1 to TRBJ2-4, with 7 bases lining up with TRBD2. CDR1 is MNHNS and CDR2 is SASEGT in the germline V gene. V was pared by 0 bases and J by 2 bases, with 4 bases of the junction left unmatched. This CDR3 comprises 16 residues. The CDR3 DNA reads as TGTGCCAGCAGTGAAGCGGGAGGGTGGACCAAAAACATTCAGTACTTC. Its protein is CASSEAGGWTKNIQYF.

The genes are TRBV4-2 and TRBJ1-2; perhaps TRBD1 as D (6 bases). Per the germline V gene, CDR1 is LGHNA and CDR2 is YNFKEQ. The CDR3 is 16 residues long. V was trimmed by 7 bases and J by 6 bases, leaving 24 bases between them. For the CDR3, the DNA is TGTGCCAGCATCCCCGGGGGGGCAGGCGGACCCAATGGCTACACCTTC. Residues: CASIPGGAGGPNGYTF.

V and J are TRBV5-1 and TRBJ2-1; 8 bases line up with TRBD1. Germline V gene sequence: CDR1 SGHRS, CDR2 YFSETQ. The CDR3 is made up of 16 amino acids. V was clipped by 4 bases and J by 1 base; unmatched bases: 7. This CDR3 reads CASSPTGQGSYNEQFF. For the CDR3, the DNA is TGCGCCAGCAGCCCGACCGGACAGGGATCCTACAATGAGCAGTTCTTC.

The V call is TRBV11-1, the J call TRBJ2-1, with TRBD2 identical over 14 bases. CDR1 SGHAT and CDR2 FQDESV come from the germline V gene (reference sequence). With V trimmed by 5 bases and J by 8 bases, 5 bases remained unmatched. There are 15 residues in the CDR3. CDR3 coding DNA: TGTGCCAGCAGCCTGGGACTAGCGGGAGTTTATGAGCAGTTCTTC. This sequence encodes CASSLGLAGVYEQFF.

The CDR3 DNA reads TGTGCCAGCAGCTTACAGCGGAACTACAATGAGCAGTTCTTC. Translating gives CASSLQRNYNEQFF. The chain employs TRBV7-2 and TRBJ2-1; TRBD2 might be the D (5 bases). Germline loops: CDR1 SGHTA, CDR2 FQGNSA. The CDR3 is made up of 14 amino acids. V shed 2 bases and J shed 3 bases, with 8 bases lying between them.

This clone was counted only a few times. V usage is TRBV5-1 and J usage is TRBJ2-1, with D possibly TRBD2 on 6 matching bases. The CDR3 sequence is 15 residues long. CDR1 and CDR2 (germline): SGHRS, YFSETQ. Trimming took off 1 base at V and 0 bases at J, with 8 bases between the two ends. CDR3: CASSLSGVSYNEQFF. For the CDR3, the DNA is TGCGCCAGCAGCTTGTCGGGGGTCTCCTACAATGAGCAGTTCTTC.

This rearrangement joins TRBV29-1 to TRBJ2-5, with 14 bases that match TRBD2. The end of the DNA fits TRBJ2-7 better, so the J call may be wrong. The CDR3 sequence is 15 residues long. Germline CDR1 and CDR2: SQVTM and ANQGSEA. The CDR3 coding sequence is TGCAGCGTCGGGACTAGCGGGAGCCGCTCCTACGAGCAGTACTTC. Translating gives CSVGTSGSRSYEQYF.

CDR3 in amino acids: CASSESWEPQHF. In DNA, the CDR3 is TGTGCCAGCAGTGAATCGTGGGAACCCCAGCATTTT. The chain uses TRBV6-1 and TRBJ1-5, with D unclear. V lost 2 bases to trimming and J lost 10 bases, with 9 bases between them. This CDR3 is built from 12 residues. Germline-derived CDR1 and CDR2 are MNHNS and SASEGT.

The V call is TRBV5-1, the J call TRBJ2-5; no clear D gene. The CDR3 runs 13 residues. Trimming cost V 2 bases and J 5 bases, with 10 bases left between them. Germline CDR1 reads SGHRS; CDR2 reads YFSETQ. The CDR3 is CASSLTAGETQYF. The CDR3 DNA sequence: TGCGCCAGCAGCTTAACTGCTGGGGAGACCCAGTACTTC.

The J gene is TRBJ2-1, the V gene TRBV5-6; weak D call: TRBD2 (5 bases). This CDR3 has 16 amino acids. V was trimmed by 0 bases and J by 2 bases, leaving 12 bases between them. Germline V gene lookup returns CDR1 SGHDT and CDR2 YYEEEE. CDR3 nucleotides: TGTGCCAGCAGCTTGGATCGGACTCTCGCCTACAATGAGCAGTTCTTC. Protein product: CASSLDRTLAYNEQFF.

The rearrangement joins TRBV7-9 to TRBJ1-1; D not resolved. There are 13 residues in the CDR3. V was clipped by 5 bases and J by 3 bases, with 10 bases between them. Germline CDR1 and CDR2: SEHNR and FQNEAQ (reference sequence). The CDR3 DNA is TGTGCCAGCAGCCAGGAGGAGGACACTGAAGCTTTCTTT. Translating it yields CASSQEEDTEAFF.

The chain employs TRBV28 and TRBJ1-2, with TRBD1 as a possible D gene (5 bases). CDR1 and CDR2 from the germline V gene are MDHEN and SYDVKM. This CDR3 is built from 15 residues. V gave up 5 bases and J gave up 6 bases, with 19 bases separating them. The CDR3 coding sequence is TGTGCCAGCAGTAGAGACAGCATCAAAACCCATGGCTACACCTTC. Translation gives CASSRDSIKTHGYTF.

V is TRBV7-6 and J is TRBJ2-6; 7 bases agree with TRBD2. There are 15 residues in the CDR3. V was clipped by 5 bases and J by 2 bases; unmatched bases: 3. Germline V gene lookup returns CDR1 SGHVS and CDR2 FNYEAQ. CDR3 in amino acids: CASSRGVAGANVLTF. The CDR3 region has the DNA TGTGCCAGCAGCCGGGGGGTGGCTGGGGCCAACGTCCTGACTTTC. Together with reference TRBV7-6 and TRBJ2-6, the CDR3 gives the full variable domain: GAGVSQSPRYKVTKRGQDVALRCDPISGHVSLYWYRQALGQGPEFLTYFNYEAQQDKSGLPNDRFSAERPEGSISTLTIQRTEQRDSAMYRCASSRGVAGANVLTFGAGSRLTVL.

This clone was found a few times. This rearrangement joins TRBV5-4 to TRBJ2-3; 10 bases fit TRBD1. The J segment lost 4 bases and the V segment lost 6 bases, leaving 8 bases of the junction unmatched. Germline V gives CDR1 SGHNT, CDR2 YYREEE (reference sequence). This CDR3 has 15 amino acids. In DNA, the CDR3 is TGTGCCAGCACCGTCCGGGACAGGGGTCCAGATACGCAGTATTTT. Translating gives CASTVRDRGPDTQYF.

This chain uses TRBV15 with TRBJ2-3; D remains unclear. Per germline, CDR1 LNHNV and CDR2 YYDKDF (reference sequence). The V gene lost 3 bases and the J gene lost 0 bases, with 1 base spanning the gap. This CDR3 region has 12 residues. The CDR3 reads CATSRSTDTQYF. The CDR3, as DNA: TGTGCCACCAGCAGGAGCACAGATACGCAGTATTTT.

The rearrangement uses TRBV10-3 and TRBJ2-3; 8 bases align to TRBD1. Trimming cost V 6 bases and J 0 bases; bases outside gene matches: 5. The CDR3 loop spans 15 amino acids. Looked up from germline, CDR1 is ENHRY and CDR2 is SYGVKD. The CDR3 DNA reads as TGTGCCATCAGCCTGGGACAGGCTAGCACAGATACGCAGTATTTT. Amino acids: CAISLGQASTDTQYF.

The rearrangement links TRBV5-1 to TRBJ2-2; 8 bases are a match to TRBD2. The germline V gene has CDR1 SGHRS and CDR2 YFSETQ. This CDR3 is 16 amino acids long. The trim removed 4 bases at V and 5 bases at J, leaving 10 bases unmatched. The DNA for the CDR3 is TGCGCCAGCAGCCCCTGGGAGCTAGCGGGTACCGGGGAGCTGTTTTTT. It specifies CASSPWELAGTGELFF.

The rearrangement joins TRBV6-1 to TRBJ2-7; 11 bases line up with TRBD1. V gave up 7 bases and J gave up 6 bases; unmatched junction bases: 8. The length of the CDR3 is 14 residues. Germline values: CDR1 MNHNS, CDR2 SASEGT. This CDR3 reads CASTSWDRGVEQYF. The CDR3 DNA reads as TGTGCCAGCACCTCCTGGGACAGGGGGGTCGAGCAGTACTTC.

This clone was recorded many times. The rearrangement joins TRBV4-2 to TRBJ2-4, with TRBD2 matching over 7 bases. After removal of 4 bases from V and 8 bases from J, the junction contained 5 bases not matched to a gene. The CDR3 runs 13 residues. Germline V CDR1 and CDR2: LGHNA, YNFKEQ. This CDR3 is CASSPGLEDIQYF. The CDR3 nucleotides read TGTGCCAGCAGCCCCGGACTAGAGGACATTCAGTACTTC.

The chain is built from TRBV7-2 and TRBJ2-3; TRBD2 agrees at 10 bases. Germline values: CDR1 SGHTA, CDR2 FQGNSA. J was trimmed by 3 bases and V by 5 bases; bases with no gene match: 5. This CDR3 region has 15 residues. The CDR3 DNA sequence: TGTGCCAGCAGCCGAGCGGGAGGGCAGACAGATACGCAGTATTTT. Protein sequence: CASSRAGGQTDTQYF.

This chain uses TRBV5-1 with TRBJ2-3; D is perhaps TRBD2 (5 bases). Germline loops: CDR1 SGHRS, CDR2 YFSETQ. This CDR3 spans 15 amino acids. Trimming removed 1 base from V and 1 base from J, with 10 bases in between. The CDR3 loop reads CASSLTVSGTDTQYF. The CDR3 DNA reads as TGCGCCAGCAGCTTGACGGTTAGCGGCACAGATACGCAGTATTTT.

The gene calls are TRBV29-1 and TRBJ2-7; D unresolved. The germline V gene has CDR1 SQVTM and CDR2 ANQGSEA. The ends were cut back, 4 bases at V and 7 bases at J, with 11 bases in the middle. This CDR3 is 11 amino acids long. CDR3 DNA sequence: TGCAGCGTTGGCCGTCAGACTGAGCAGTACTTC. This translates into CSVGRQTEQYF.

V and J are TRBV6-1 and TRBJ2-1; 10 nucleotides line up with TRBD2. Germline V gene lookup returns CDR1 MNHNS and CDR2 SASEGT. This CDR3 is 15 amino acids long. After removal of 3 bases from V and 7 bases from J, the junction contained 6 bases not matched to a gene. CDR3 bases: TGTGCCAGCAGTGATGGAGCGGGAGGGCCGAATGAGCAGTTCTTC. Amino acids: CASSDGAGGPNEQFF.

The chain links TRBV5-1 to TRBJ1-1, with D hard to call. Germline V gives CDR1 SGHRS, CDR2 YFSETQ. Trimming stripped 4 bases from V and 0 bases from J, with 10 bases between. The CDR3 sequence is 14 residues long. CDR3 loop: CASSGLTLNTEAFF. The DNA for the CDR3 is TGCGCCAGCAGCGGGTTAACTTTGAACACTGAAGCTTTCTTT.

The chain carries TRBV28 and TRBJ1-5; no clear D gene. Germline V lookup: CDR1 MDHEN, CDR2 SYDVKM. The CDR3 loop spans 17 amino acids. The ends were cut back, 3 bases at V and 5 bases at J, with 20 bases in the middle. In DNA form, the CDR3 reads TGTGCCAGCAGTTTTTCGGGGTCAGCCCTCGCCTATCAGCCCCAGCATTTT. Translation gives CASSFSGSALAYQPQHF.

The V and J genes are TRBV19 and TRBJ1-1, with 9 bases that match TRBD1. This CDR3 contains 13 residues. Germline assignment: CDR1 LNHDA and CDR2 SQIVND (reference sequence). J gave up 9 bases and V 4 bases, and 6 bases lay outside the gene matches. The CDR3 DNA reads TGTGCCAGTAGTACGCAACAGGGGGCAAAAGCTTTCTTT. It encodes CASSTQQGAKAFF.